These T cell receptor beta chains were read from a single sample in a study of neurological immune-mediated disorders. TCRdb used MiXCR to reprocess the 5' RACE reads, holding one entry per CDR3 protein. Among approximately 65,000 distinct CDR3 sequences listed, around 5% were seen once. The sample taken for sequencing was PBMCs. These receptors originate from a human donor with multiple sclerosis. The donor label of this sample is uncertain. Each CDR3 is given with its conserved first and last residue. D genes are given only for firm matches. Some rows mark clone size as missing; the rest say once, few, many or name a class of expanded clone.

J: TRBJ1-2
D: TRBD1
size: many
V: TRBV10-3
DNA: TGTGCCATCAGTGAGCCAACTCGGACAGGGAGCTATGGCTACACCTTC
CDR3: CAISEPTRTGSYGYTF

J: TRBJ2-1
D: TRBD2
size: many
V: TRBV3-1
DNA: TGTGCCAGCAGCCCTATAGCGGGGATTTACAATGAGCAGTTCTTC
CDR3: CASSPIAGIYNEQFF

J: TRBJ2-1
D: -
size: many
V: TRBV10-1
DNA: TGCGCCAGCAGCGCCGGGGGGCCCGTCGTCAATGAGCAGTTCTTC
CDR3: CASSAGGPVVNEQFF

J: TRBJ2-3
D: -
size: many
V: TRBV4-1
DNA: TGCGCCAGCAGCCAAGATAACCGGGGTGGGTCCACAGATACGCAGTATTTT
CDR3: CASSQDNRGGSTDTQYF

J: TRBJ1-6
D: TRBD1
size: many
V: TRBV2
DNA: TGTGCCAGCAGTGAACGGGACAGTCAGGGCTCACCCCTCCACTTT
CDR3: CASSERDSQGSPLHF

J: TRBJ2-3
D: -
size: many
V: TRBV9
DNA: TGTGCCAGCAGCCTGGAAGGGGGGTCGACAGATACGCAGTATTTT
CDR3: CASSLEGGSTDTQYF

J: TRBJ2-7
D: -
size: many
V: TRBV20-1
DNA: TGCAGTGCTAGTTCAGCGGCGAGCTCCTACGAGCAGTACTTC
CDR3: CSASSAASSYEQYF

J: TRBJ2-7
D: -
size: many
V: TRBV7-9
DNA: TGTGCCAGCAGCTTAGTCCTTTACGGCGAGCAGTACTTC
CDR3: CASSLVLYGEQYF

J: TRBJ1-2
D: -
size: many
V: TRBV18
DNA: TGTGCCAGCTCACCGAATGGGGACGGGACTAACTATGGCTACACCTTC
CDR3: CASSPNGDGTNYGYTF

J: TRBJ1-5
D: TRBD1
size: many
V: TRBV29-1
DNA: TGCAGCGTCGTACAGGGGGCAGGACAGCCCCAGCATTTT
CDR3: CSVVQGAGQPQHF

J: TRBJ1-2
D: TRBD1
size: many
V: TRBV2
DNA: TGTGCCAGCAGTAACCGGGACAGACCTGGCTACACCTTC
CDR3: CASSNRDRPGYTF

J: TRBJ1-6
D: TRBD1
size: many
V: TRBV12-3/TRBV12-4
DNA: TGTGCCAGCAGCTCGGGACAGCATAATTCACCCCTCCACTTT
CDR3: CASSSGQHNSPLHF

J: TRBJ1-5
D: -
size: many
V: TRBV20-1
DNA: TGCAGTGCTAGAGATTCTGTAGGCAATCAGCCCCAGCATTTT
CDR3: CSARDSVGNQPQHF

J: TRBJ1-5
D: TRBD1
size: many
V: TRBV14
DNA: TGTGCCAGCAGCCTTTTACAAGGGACAGGGAGGGTTCAGCCCCAGCATTTT
CDR3: CASSLLQGTGRVQPQHF

J: TRBJ2-1
D: TRBD1
size: many
V: TRBV18
DNA: TGTGCCAGCTCGCGGGGACAGGGGAACAATGAGCAGTTCTTC
CDR3: CASSRGQGNNEQFF

J: TRBJ2-5
D: TRBD2
size: many
V: TRBV29-1
DNA: TGCAGCGCCCAACCCCGTCAGTTTTATAGCGGGGACGAGACCCAGTACTTC
CDR3: CSAQPRQFYSGDETQYF

J: TRBJ1-1
D: TRBD1
size: many
V: TRBV5-1
DNA: TGCGCCAGCAGCATCCTGACAGGGGGAAACACTGAAGCTTTCTTT
CDR3: CASSILTGGNTEAFF

J: TRBJ2-6
D: -
size: many
V: TRBV18
DNA: TGTGCCAGTTCACCACTTTTCGCTACGGCTGGGGCCAACGTCCTGACTTTC
CDR3: CASSPLFATAGANVLTF

J: TRBJ2-7
D: -
size: many
V: TRBV12-5
DNA: TGTGCTAGTGGTCGAGACGACTTTCCGCAGTACTTC
CDR3: CASGRDDFPQYF

J: TRBJ2-5
D: -
size: many
V: TRBV7-6
DNA: TGTGCCAGCAGCTTAGCACAAGGGGTAGAGACCCAGTACTTC
CDR3: CASSLAQGVETQYF

J: TRBJ2-1
D: TRBD2
size: many
V: TRBV12-3/TRBV12-4
DNA: TGTGCCAGCAGACGACTAGCGGGGGGGCTTTATGAGCAGTTCTTC
CDR3: CASRRLAGGLYEQFF

J: TRBJ2-1
D: TRBD2
size: many
V: TRBV20-1
DNA: TGCAGTGCTAGAGGTAGCGGGGGGATCTCCTACAATGAGCAGTTCTTC
CDR3: CSARGSGGISYNEQFF

J: TRBJ1-1
D: -
size: many
V: TRBV21-1
DNA: TGTGCCAGCAACCCTCCGGGACACCCGAACACTGAAGCTTTCTTT
CDR3: CASNPPGHPNTEAFF

J: TRBJ2-7
D: -
size: many
V: TRBV29-1
DNA: TGCAGCGTTGTTTCCAGGGGAAACGAGCAGTACTTC
CDR3: CSVVSRGNEQYF

J: TRBJ1-1
D: TRBD1
size: many
V: TRBV5-1
DNA: TGCGCCAGCAGCGTCCACAGGGGGACTGAAGCTTTCTTT
CDR3: CASSVHRGTEAFF

J: TRBJ2-3
D: -
size: many
V: TRBV5-1
DNA: TGCGCCAGCAGCTTGGTACAGGGTTCAGATACGCAGTATTTT
CDR3: CASSLVQGSDTQYF

J: TRBJ2-3
D: TRBD2
size: many
V: TRBV20-1
DNA: TGCAGTGCGTCCCCGGGACTAGCGGCGAGAAGTACAGATACGCAGTATTTT
CDR3: CSASPGLAARSTDTQYF

J: TRBJ1-1
D: -
size: -
V: TRBV5-1
DNA: TGCGCCAGCAGCCTGCGAGGGGCCCTGGACGCTGAAGCTTTCTTT
CDR3: CASSLRGALDAEAFF

J: TRBJ2-2
D: -
size: many
V: TRBV3-1
DNA: TGTGCCAGCAGCCAAAACACCGGGGAGCTGTTTTTT
CDR3: CASSQNTGELFF

J: TRBJ1-1
D: TRBD1
size: many
V: TRBV5-1
DNA: TGCGCCAGCAGCGACCCTCGACAGGGGCCCCCTGAAGCTTTCTTT
CDR3: CASSDPRQGPPEAFF

J: TRBJ2-3
D: -
size: many
V: TRBV7-9
DNA: TGTGCCAGCAGCTTGACCCCCAGCACAGATACGCAGTATTTT
CDR3: CASSLTPSTDTQYF

J: TRBJ2-7
D: TRBD1
size: many
V: TRBV4-1
DNA: TGCGCCAGCAGCCAAGACAACAGGGGATCGATCGAGCAGTACTTC
CDR3: CASSQDNRGSIEQYF

J: TRBJ2-7
D: TRBD2
size: many
V: TRBV5-6
DNA: TGTGCCAGCAGCGGTGGACTAGTCTACGAGCAGTACTTC
CDR3: CASSGGLVYEQYF

J: TRBJ2-7
D: -
size: many
V: TRBV2
DNA: TGTGCCAGCGTCACTAGAGCCGCCACCTACGAGCAGTACTTC
CDR3: CASVTRAATYEQYF

J: TRBJ1-4
D: TRBD1
size: -
V: TRBV29-1
DNA: TGCAGCGTTTCCACGACAGGGGCAAATGAAAAACTGTTTTTT
CDR3: CSVSTTGANEKLFF

J: TRBJ2-7
D: TRBD1
size: many
V: TRBV5-1
DNA: TGCGCCAGCAGCTCCACGACAGGGGGCTCCTACGAGCAGTACTTC
CDR3: CASSSTTGGSYEQYF

J: TRBJ2-3
D: -
size: many
V: TRBV7-2
DNA: TGTGCCAGCAGCTTACCTACGGCTCTGACAGATACGCAGTATTTT
CDR3: CASSLPTALTDTQYF

J: TRBJ1-6
D: -
size: many
V: TRBV5-6
DNA: TGTGCCAGCAGCGGGTTCTATAATTCACCCCTCCACTTT
CDR3: CASSGFYNSPLHF

J: TRBJ1-2
D: -
size: many
V: TRBV30
DNA: TGTGCCTGGAGTGGCGGGGGCAATGGCTACACCTTC
CDR3: CAWSGGGNGYTF

J: TRBJ2-1
D: -
size: many
V: TRBV6-5
DNA: TGTGCCAGCAGTTACTCGAACGGGGCGGAACAGTTCTTC
CDR3: CASSYSNGAEQFF

J: TRBJ2-6
D: -
size: many
V: TRBV9
DNA: TGTGCCAGCGAGGGGGGGTACAGCTCTGGGGCCAACGTCCTGACTTTC
CDR3: CASEGGYSSGANVLTF

J: TRBJ2-1
D: -
size: many
V: TRBV14
DNA: TGTGCCAGCAGCCAGTGGCAGGGCAAAGAGCAGTTCTTC
CDR3: CASSQWQGKEQFF

J: TRBJ1-2
D: -
size: -
V: TRBV10-2
DNA: TGCGCCAGCAGTTTCAATTCCGATGGCTACACCTTC
CDR3: CASSFNSDGYTF

J: TRBJ1-1
D: -
size: many
V: TRBV25-1
DNA: TGTGCCAGCAGTGATCTGGGGAGCGGTCATAACACTGAAGCTTTCTTT
CDR3: CASSDLGSGHNTEAFF

J: TRBJ1-1
D: -
size: many
V: TRBV9
DNA: TGTGCCAGCAGCGTAGGTACCATAGAAGCACCCACGGCTTTCTTT
CDR3: CASSVGTIEAPTAFF

J: TRBJ2-3
D: -
size: -
V: TRBV7-2
DNA: TGTGCCAGCAGCTTAGGGCAGGGGATCACAGATACGCAGTATTTT
CDR3: CASSLGQGITDTQYF

J: TRBJ2-5
D: -
size: many
V: TRBV5-1
DNA: TGCGCCAGCAGAACCGGGCCGCGAGGAGAGACCCAGTACTTC
CDR3: CASRTGPRGETQYF

J: TRBJ2-7
D: TRBD2
size: many
V: TRBV20-1
DNA: TGCAGTGCCGTATCCCCGGCGGGGGAGCATTACGAGCAGTACTTC
CDR3: CSAVSPAGEHYEQYF

J: TRBJ1-2
D: -
size: -
V: TRBV5-5
DNA: TGTGCCAGCAGCCTGGCACCCGGGCGTACCTATGGCTACACCTTC
CDR3: CASSLAPGRTYGYTF

J: TRBJ2-7
D: TRBD2
size: many
V: TRBV9
DNA: TGTGCCAGCAGCGTAGGAATGAGGGCTAGCGGGGACTACGAGCAGTACTTC
CDR3: CASSVGMRASGDYEQYF

J: TRBJ1-5
D: -
size: many
V: TRBV5-1
DNA: TGCGCCAGCAGCTTGACAGGGCCTCAGCCCCAGCATTTT
CDR3: CASSLTGPQPQHF

J: TRBJ2-2
D: TRBD2
size: many
V: TRBV7-2
DNA: TGTGCCAGCAGCTTACTCGGGAGGGCCGGGGGGAACACCGGGGAGCTGTTTTTT
CDR3: CASSLLGRAGGNTGELFF

J: TRBJ2-7
D: TRBD1
size: many
V: TRBV5-6
DNA: TGTGCCAGCAGCGCCGGACAGGGTTCCTACGAGCAGTACTTC
CDR3: CASSAGQGSYEQYF